The 17 T cell receptor beta chains given below trace back to one sample, sequenced in a study of response to subunit inactivated influenza vaccine. In TCRdb, the RT-PCR reads were re-called with MiXCR into one record per CDR3 protein. The sample lists some 800,000 distinct CDR3 sequences; roughly 20% were seen once. Here the sequenced sample was PBMCs from blood, taken more than 4 days after vaccination. The receptors were gathered from a man aged 50 or older who received an inactivated influenza vaccine.

This clonotype has at least ten counts. The rearrangement joins TRBV21-1 to TRBJ2-7; the D segment call TRBD1 is taken from the table without a DNA check. TRBV21-1 counts as a pseudogene. The length of the CDR3 is 16 residues. CDR3: CASTPYTGTGKYEQYF. The DNA for the CDR3 is TGTGCCAGCACCCCCTACACCGGGACAGGGAAGTACGAGCAGTACTTC.

The chain couples TRBV20-1 to TRBJ2-3; D might be TRBD1 (5 bases). The CDR3 runs to 14 residues. V lost 4 bases to trimming and J lost 0 bases, with 11 bases between them. In germline, CDR1 is DFQATT, CDR2 SNEGSKA (reference sequence). The CDR3 is CSATTATSTDTQYF. The CDR3 DNA follows: TGCAGTGCTACGACAGCAACTAGCACAGATACGCAGTATTTT.

The table lists this clonotype with a few counts. The genes are TRBV20-1 and TRBJ2-4, with a tentative D call TRBD1 (6 bases). The CDR3 loop spans 14 amino acids. Per the germline V gene, CDR1 is DFQATT and CDR2 is SNEGSKA (reference sequence). V lost 0 bases and J 9 bases, leaving 15 bases between the germline ends. Written as DNA, the CDR3 is TGCAGTGCTAGAGATCTACAGGGATATGGCATTCAGTACTTC. Translating it yields CSARDLQGYGIQYF.

The CDR3 DNA follows: TGCGCCAGCAGCCAAGATAGCAGGGGAAACTTTATTCAGTACTTC. It is translated as CASSQDSRGNFIQYF. The chain uses TRBV4-3 and TRBJ2-4; a weak D match, TRBD1 (6 bases). Germline CDR1 and CDR2: LGHNA and YSLEER. V gave up 0 bases and J gave up 10 bases, with 16 bases separating them. The CDR3 is made up of 15 amino acids.

This clonotype has only a few counts. The chain is built from TRBV20-1 and TRBJ2-7, with 11 nucleotides matching TRBD2. J gave up 0 bases and V 0 bases, and 16 bases lay outside the gene matches. The germline V gene encodes CDR1 DFQATT and CDR2 SNEGSKA (reference sequence). This CDR3 comprises 20 residues. The DNA of the CDR3 is TGCAGTGCTAGAGATTCGGGGATGGGGACTAGCGGTCAAGGCTCCTACGAGCAGTACTTC. Its translation: CSARDSGMGTSGQGSYEQYF.

The chain employs TRBV6-5 and TRBJ1-5; 8 positions match TRBD1. The germline gives CDR1 MNHEY, CDR2 SVGAGI. V was pared by 4 bases and J by 1 base, with 9 bases of the junction left unmatched. The CDR3 is made up of 17 amino acids. CDR3 bases: TGTGCCAGCAGTTCCTTTACAGGGGGGTCAAGCAATCAGCCCCAGCATTTT. Translating it yields CASSSFTGGSSNQPQHF.

This clonotype was counted ten times or more. The rearrangement joins TRBV28 to TRBJ2-7; D may be TRBD1 (6 bases). V was pared by 5 bases and J by 4 bases, with 12 bases between. The CDR3 consists of 13 residues. Germline CDR1 reads MDHEN; CDR2 reads SYDVKM. The CDR3: CASSDGTSYEQYF. The CDR3 DNA sequence: TGTGCCAGCAGTGACGGGACATCTTACGAGCAGTACTTC.

The genes are TRBV2 and TRBJ2-1; D is perhaps TRBD2 (5 bases). The CDR3 has 16 amino acids. Germline V lookup: CDR1 SNHLY, CDR2 FYNNEI. V gave up 4 bases and J gave up 9 bases, with 22 bases separating them. CDR3 in DNA: TGTGCCAGCAGTGGACCGCTCAAAAACATCGAGGGTGAGCAGTTCTTC. Translated: CASSGPLKNIEGEQFF.

This clonotype showed up many times. The CDR3 protein is CASSSGGSYEQYF. DNA for the CDR3: TGTGCCAGCAGTTCCGGGGGTTCGTACGAGCAGTACTTC. The rearrangement links TRBV12-3 or TRBV12-4 to TRBJ2-7, with D perhaps TRBD2 (6 bases). Trimming took off 4 bases at V and 4 bases at J, with 11 bases between the two ends. The CDR3 runs 13 residues.

The gene calls are TRBV4-3 and TRBJ2-3; perhaps TRBD2 as D (5 bases). This CDR3 has 16 residues. CDR1 and CDR2 (germline): LGHNA, YSLEER. Trimming took 1 base from V and 4 from J, leaving 15 bases between them. CDR3 residues: CASSQVSTAGPDTQYF. The CDR3 DNA reads TGCGCCAGCAGCCAAGTTAGTACGGCGGGTCCAGATACGCAGTATTTT.

This clonotype was counted between two and nine times. CDR3 bases: TGTGCCAGCAGCCAAGAAAGGGTATTGAGGACTGAAGCTTTCTTT. It codes for CASSQERVLRTEAFF. The gene calls are TRBV3-1 and TRBJ1-1; D uncertain. Trimming cost V 0 bases and J 5 bases, with 13 bases left between them. The CDR3 loop spans 15 amino acids. The germline V gene has CDR1 LGHDT and CDR2 YNNKEL (reference sequence).

The CDR3, as DNA: TGTGCCAGCAGTTACTTCACAGGGGGGGGAACTGAAGCTTTCTTT. Its translation: CASSYFTGGGTEAFF. V is TRBV6-5 and J is TRBJ1-1; 8 bases agree with TRBD1. V trimming: 1 base; J trimming: 5 bases; junction bases outside the gene matches: 6. Germline V gene sequence: CDR1 MNHEY, CDR2 SVGAGI. This CDR3 has 15 amino acids.

The rearrangement links TRBV18 to TRBJ2-5; 13 nucleotides agree with TRBD2. V dropped 3 bases and J dropped 1; count of bases not matched to a gene: 5. Per germline, CDR1 KGHSH and CDR2 LQKENI. CDR3 length: 17 residues. The CDR3 DNA follows: TGTGCCAGCTCACCTCCCGGGACTAGCGGGATCCAAGAGACCCAGTACTTC. This translates into CASSPPGTSGIQETQYF.

The chain links TRBV5-1 to TRBJ1-1; D uncertain. This CDR3 is built from 15 residues. Germline values: CDR1 SGHRS, CDR2 YFSETQ. The V end was cut by 3 bases, the J end by 6 bases, with 18 bases between. This chain's CDR3 is CASSSKGSSHAEAFF. CDR3 bases: TGCGCCAGCAGCTCGAAGGGCAGCTCACACGCTGAAGCTTTCTTT.

In this sample, this clonotype turned up a few times. The chain combines TRBV28 with TRBJ2-2; no definite D call. The germline V gene encodes CDR1 MDHEN and CDR2 SYDVKM. V lost 7 bases and J 4 bases, leaving 10 bases between the germline ends. This CDR3 is 13 amino acids long. The CDR3, as DNA: TGTGCCAGCACCCCTTTGTTCACCGGGGAGCTGTTTTTT. This codes for CASTPLFTGELFF.

This chain joins TRBV12-3 or TRBV12-4 and TRBJ1-1; no definite D call. The CDR3 totals 13 residues. The ends were cut back, 1 base at V and 6 bases at J, with 9 bases in the middle. The CDR3 DNA follows: TGTGCCAGCAGTTTAGGGGTAACCGCTGAAGCTTTCTTT. Translated, it gives CASSLGVTAEAFF.

This clonotype was counted between two and nine times. CDR3: CASGQRSSYEQYF. CDR3 bases: TGTGCCTCAGGACAGAGGAGCTCCTACGAGCAGTACTTC. This rearrangement joins TRBV30 to TRBJ2-7; D is perhaps TRBD1 (6 bases). The V end lost 7 bases, the J end lost 0 bases, and 13 bases lay between the germline ends. The CDR3 is 13 amino acids. Germline V gene data show CDR1 as GTSNPN and CDR2 as SVGIG (reference sequence).